The present T cell receptor beta chain was sequenced within a study of blood T cell repertoires in COVID-19. Original processing methods: Estimation of nucleated cell counts relied on the amplification of reference gene primers. The repertoire was sequenced with immunoSEQ multiplex PCR; TCRdb's copy has only in-frame clones and lacks some. The V and J calls and clone size come from that table; D and trimming were worked out from the DNA. The repertoire has about 64,000 clones, about 86% of them found once; the top ten carry less than 1.5%. The CDR3 consists of 14 residues. Per the germline V gene, CDR1 is SGHAT and CDR2 is FQDESV (reference sequence). V lost 2 bases and J lost 5, with 12 bases in between.

The sequencing input was peripheral blood. This sequence joins TRBV11-1 and TRBJ1-1; no definite D call. The receptor's source is a man aged 40-55 years with acute or convalescent COVID-19. Written as DNA, the CDR3 is TGTGCCAGCAGCTTAACCCGAGGAATGACTGAAGCTTTCTTT. As protein: CASSLTRGMTEAFF.